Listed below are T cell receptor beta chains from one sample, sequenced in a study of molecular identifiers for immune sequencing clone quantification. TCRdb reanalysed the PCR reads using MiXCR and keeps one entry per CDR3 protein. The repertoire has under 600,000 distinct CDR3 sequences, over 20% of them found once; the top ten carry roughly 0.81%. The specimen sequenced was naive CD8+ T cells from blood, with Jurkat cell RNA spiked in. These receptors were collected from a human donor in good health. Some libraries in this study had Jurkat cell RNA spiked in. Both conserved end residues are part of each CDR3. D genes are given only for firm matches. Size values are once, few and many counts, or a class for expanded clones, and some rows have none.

CDR3: CSAVSPGTTYNEQFF; size: few; D: TRBD2; V: TRBV20-1; J: TRBJ2-1
CDR3: CASSLRGAGADEQFF; size: many; D: NA; V: TRBV11-3; J: TRBJ2-1
CDR3: CASSQEGEGWNTGELFF; size: few; D: NA; V: TRBV3-1; J: TRBJ2-2
CDR3: CASSPPGGASTDTQYF; size: few; D: NA; V: TRBV7-9; J: TRBJ2-3
CDR3: CAWSGTGDTQYF; size: many; D: TRBD1; V: TRBV30; J: TRBJ2-3
CDR3: CASSSDSPIMNTEAFF; size: many; D: NA; V: TRBV5-1; J: TRBJ1-1
CDR3: CAWTGDSYEQYF; size: NA; D: NA; V: TRBV30; J: TRBJ2-7
CDR3: CASSYGTGGYGYTF; size: NA; D: NA; V: TRBV6-5; J: TRBJ1-2
CDR3: CAINAGGPTDTQYF; size: many; D: TRBD2; V: TRBV10-3; J: TRBJ2-3
CDR3: CASSFGQGVSGYTF; size: few; D: NA; V: TRBV21-1; J: TRBJ1-2
CDR3: CASSYRGNGNEQYF; size: few; D: TRBD1; V: TRBV28; J: TRBJ2-7
CDR3: CASSPGGPGLREAFF; size: few; D: NA; V: TRBV18; J: TRBJ1-1
CDR3: CASSFSAGGLTDTQYF; size: many; D: TRBD2; V: TRBV28; J: TRBJ2-3
CDR3: CSTKGQGFTEAFF; size: many; D: TRBD1; V: TRBV29-1; J: TRBJ1-1
CDR3: CARGDAYNERFF; size: NA; D: NA; V: TRBV30; J: TRBJ2-1
CDR3: CASSPSAGEPYNEQFF; size: NA; D: TRBD2; V: TRBV27; J: TRBJ2-1
CDR3: CASSQIVRGNQPQHF; size: NA; D: NA; V: TRBV4-1; J: TRBJ1-5
CDR3: CASSKSGGALDTQYF; size: many; D: TRBD2; V: TRBV4-3; J: TRBJ2-3
CDR3: CAEGGLAGGEQYF; size: many; D: TRBD2; V: TRBV6-6; J: TRBJ2-7
CDR3: CASSQRTGGAYEQYF; size: few; D: TRBD1; V: TRBV4-1; J: TRBJ2-7
CDR3: CASSSPGQGVEKLFF; size: many; D: TRBD1; V: TRBV12-3/TRBV12-4; J: TRBJ1-4
CDR3: CSVEPASGSFYNEQFF; size: NA; D: TRBD2; V: TRBV29-1; J: TRBJ2-1
CDR3: CASSRDSSGNTIYF; size: many; D: TRBD1; V: TRBV2; J: TRBJ1-3
CDR3: CASDSGSQETQYF; size: few; D: NA; V: TRBV11-1; J: TRBJ2-5
CDR3: CASSHAGTGAYEQYF; size: many; D: TRBD1; V: TRBV7-9; J: TRBJ2-7
CDR3: CSVEDLGSLAKNIQYF; size: many; D: NA; V: TRBV29-1; J: TRBJ2-4
CDR3: CASSQGSRTSSSYEQYF; size: many; D: NA; V: TRBV4-3; J: TRBJ2-7
CDR3: CSVDEQGVETQYF; size: many; D: TRBD1; V: TRBV29-1; J: TRBJ2-5
CDR3: CSVTDPGGNTGELFF; size: many; D: TRBD2; V: TRBV29-1; J: TRBJ2-2
CDR3: CASSSNRQTISTDTQYF; size: few; D: NA; V: TRBV7-9; J: TRBJ2-3